Detailed here is one TCR beta chain. Antigen unknown. One entry per CDR3 protein, called by TCRdb with MiXCR from the reads. The repertoire holds over 100,000 distinct CDR3 sequences, roughly 30% seen once, with around 80% in the top ten. The data are from a study of T cell repertoires in cytomegalovirus infection. Looking at the study overall: It was recently identified HLA-C-restricted and well-studied HLA-B-restricted CMV epitopes that the study used. Indicated by public TCR beta signatures were CMV infection and matching HLA type. The study's findings and limits: Across the ex vivo response, the dominant clonotypes were HLA-C-restricted CMV-specific TCR beta clonotypes.

The material sequenced was CD8+ T cells from cultured PBMCs, taken from culture after CMV antigen stimulation. The sequence was obtained from a human donor in good health (CMV status not recorded). Some clones in this sample may be carry-over from other donors' samples.

CDR3 region: CASPSTGRVNTEAFF. The CDR3 DNA sequence: TGTGCCAGCCCCTCGACAGGGAGGGTGAACACTGAAGCTTTCTTT. The chain recombines TRBV5-3 with TRBJ1-1, with TRBD1 matching 7 bases. Being an ORF, TRBV5-3 has a function that is uncertain. Trimming took 8 bases from V and 0 from J; bases not matched to a gene: 10. The CDR3 totals 15 residues.